This T cell receptor beta chain was identified during a study of T cells after yellow fever vaccination (dated by TCRdb to about 2019). Regarding the complete study: Libraries from fractions with low cell numbers were prepared with the SMART-Seq v4 Ultra Low Input RNA kit. Bulk TCR alpha and beta repertoires were sequenced longitudinally to track T-cell clones before and after primary and booster YFV17D yellow fever vaccination. Two healthy male donors made up the cohort, one aged 18 to 30 years and the other aged 30 to 40 years. Blood was collected at multiple timepoints before and after primary and secondary immunization, and bulk PBMC replicates and cell subsets were isolated.

Broad study findings and their caveats: FACS-sorted repertoires could contain abundant contaminating clonotypes from the bulk population, so computational filtering was required. Because only a couple of donors were included in the study, the extent to which the findings can be generalized is limited. Compared with the primary T-cell response, the secondary T-cell response was faster but weaker, reaching its peak on day 5 rather than on day 15. A small fraction of clonotypes showed up in both the CD4 and CD8 compartments, probably as a result of convergent recombination. After the booster, most of the clones that had expanded following primary vaccination were detected again (almost 98% of CD4 and roughly 88% of CD8), which suggests that memory was broadly maintained.

From its cysteine to its phenylalanine, the CDR3 spans 13 amino acids. The kept DNA is CDR3 alone, 39 bases in frame from the first base. Reading the germline V gene gives CDR1 SGDLS and CDR2 YYNGEE. Clipping removes 3 bases from V and 10 bases from J, with 8 as the unmatched junction base count. At least ten counts were recorded for this clonotype. No cognate antigen has been identified for it. Base qualities are not at hand, and no much larger clone is one base apart. What the treatment or condition label conveys for this sample: live attenuated yellow fever vaccine strain. At each blood-draw timepoint, two biological replicates of bulk PBMCs were collected. A standard Ficoll-Paque protocol was used to isolate PBMCs from peripheral blood. TriZol was used to extract RNA from bulk PBMCs, CD4 and CD8 fractions, and dextramer-positive and dextramer-negative fractions. TCR cDNA was synthesized by 5'RACE template switching, through which a universal primer site and unique molecular identifiers were introduced. Priming for cDNA synthesis came from both the TCR alpha and TCR beta constant segments. Libraries were amplified in two PCR steps, with sample barcodes and sequencing adapters added in the second step. Sequencing of libraries was done on Illumina HiSeq 2500 (2x100 bp) or NovaSeq (2x150 bp). On the study's bioinformatics: MIGEC handled demultiplexing of reads and collapsing into UMI consensus sequences, while MiXCR performed V(D)J alignment. Vaccine-responding clonotypes were defined with edgeR using replicate PBMC samples, requiring FDR below 0.01 and a log2 fold change above 5 up to day 15. CD4 or CD8 identity was assigned to each bulk clonotype according to whether the clonotype was present at higher abundance in the sequenced CD4 repertoire or the sequenced CD8 repertoire. The public reads were quality trimmed at Q25 with fastp and then assembled into clones with MiXCR by TCRdb, keeping productive beta chains. Duplicate CDR3 protein sequences are folded into a single record with the most common DNA and genes. The V and J calls reflect TCRdb's pipeline rather than the authors' work. A total of 550,000 to 750,000 distinct CDR3 sequences appear in this sample, about 13% of them only once. Over 12% of the sample is held by the ten biggest clonotypes.

The source of this sequence is a man younger than 45 who received the YFV17D yellow fever vaccine. The rearrangement joined TRBV9 to TRBJ1-1; 8 central bases correspond to TRBD1. The specimen comprised PBMCs, sampled on the day of the yellow fever booster vaccination. The nucleotide sequence is given as TGTGCCAGCAGCGCCGACAGGGGCTTTGGAGCTTTCTTT. Protein translation: CASSADRGFGAFF.